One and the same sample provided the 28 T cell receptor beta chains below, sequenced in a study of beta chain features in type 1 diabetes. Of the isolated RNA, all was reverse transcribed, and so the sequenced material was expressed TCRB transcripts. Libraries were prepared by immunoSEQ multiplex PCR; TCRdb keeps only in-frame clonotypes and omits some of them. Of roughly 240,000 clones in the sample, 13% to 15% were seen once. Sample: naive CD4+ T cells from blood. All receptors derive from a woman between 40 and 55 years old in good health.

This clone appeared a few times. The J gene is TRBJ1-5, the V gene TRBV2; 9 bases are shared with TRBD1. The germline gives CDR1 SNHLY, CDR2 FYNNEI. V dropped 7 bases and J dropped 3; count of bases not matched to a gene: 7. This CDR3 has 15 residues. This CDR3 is CASTRDRGVNQPQHF. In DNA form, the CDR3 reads TGTGCCAGCACCCGAGACAGGGGGGTCAATCAGCCCCAGCATTTT.

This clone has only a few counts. The CDR3 loop reads CASSLGAGTYTGELFF. In DNA form, the CDR3 reads TGTGCCAGCAGCTTGGGGGCGGGGACCTACACCGGGGAGCTGTTTTTT. The J gene is TRBJ2-2, the V gene TRBV5-4; the D gene is possibly TRBD2 (6 bases). The germline V gene encodes CDR1 SGHNT and CDR2 YYREEE (reference sequence). The CDR3 sequence is 16 residues long. V dropped 0 bases and J dropped 3 bases, with 12 bases sitting between them.

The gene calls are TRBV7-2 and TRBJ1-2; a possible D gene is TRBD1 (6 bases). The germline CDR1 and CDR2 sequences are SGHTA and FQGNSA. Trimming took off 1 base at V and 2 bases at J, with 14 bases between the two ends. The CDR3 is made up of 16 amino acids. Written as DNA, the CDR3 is TGTGCCAGCAGCTTAGGGCGGGGGGGACAAAACTATGGCTACACCTTC. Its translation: CASSLGRGGQNYGYTF.

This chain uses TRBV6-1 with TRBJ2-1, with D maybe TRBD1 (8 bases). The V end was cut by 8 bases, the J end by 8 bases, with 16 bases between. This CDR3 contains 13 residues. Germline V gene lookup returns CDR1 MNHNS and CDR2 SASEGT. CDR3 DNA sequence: TGTGCCAGCTGCAGACAGGGGAGGGATGAGCAGTTCTTC. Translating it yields CASCRQGRDEQFF.

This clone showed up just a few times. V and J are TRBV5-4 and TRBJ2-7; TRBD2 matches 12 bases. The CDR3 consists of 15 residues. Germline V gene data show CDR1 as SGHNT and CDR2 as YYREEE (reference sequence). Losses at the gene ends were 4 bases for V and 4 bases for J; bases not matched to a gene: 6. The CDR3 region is CASSQGLAGLYEQYF. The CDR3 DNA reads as TGTGCCAGCAGCCAAGGACTAGCGGGGTTATACGAGCAGTACTTC. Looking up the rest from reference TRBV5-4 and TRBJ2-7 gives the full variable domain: ETGVTQSPTHLIKTRGQQVTLRCSSQSGHNTVSWYQQALGQGPQFIFQYYREEENGRGNFPPRFSGLQFPNYSSELNVNALELDDSALYLCASSQGLAGLYEQYFGPGTRLTVT.

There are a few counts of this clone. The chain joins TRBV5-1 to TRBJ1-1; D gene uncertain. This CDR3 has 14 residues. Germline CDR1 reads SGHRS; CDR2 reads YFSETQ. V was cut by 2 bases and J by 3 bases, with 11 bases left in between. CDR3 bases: TGCGCCAGCAGCTTCTACCTCCCTGACACTGAAGCTTTCTTT. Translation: CASSFYLPDTEAFF.

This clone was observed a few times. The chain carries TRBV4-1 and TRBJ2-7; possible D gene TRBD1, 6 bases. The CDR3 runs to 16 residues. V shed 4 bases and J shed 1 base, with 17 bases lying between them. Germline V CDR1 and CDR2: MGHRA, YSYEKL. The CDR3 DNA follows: TGCGCCAGCAGCCCCACGCAGTTAGGGGGATCCTACGAGCAGTACTTC. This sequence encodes CASSPTQLGGSYEQYF.

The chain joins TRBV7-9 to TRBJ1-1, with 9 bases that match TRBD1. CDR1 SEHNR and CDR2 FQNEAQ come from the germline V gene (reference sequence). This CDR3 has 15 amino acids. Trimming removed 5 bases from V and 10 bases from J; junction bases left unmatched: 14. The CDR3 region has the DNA TGTGCCAGCAGCCAACCGAACCCAACGGGACAGGGAGCTTTCTTT. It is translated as CASSQPNPTGQGAFF.

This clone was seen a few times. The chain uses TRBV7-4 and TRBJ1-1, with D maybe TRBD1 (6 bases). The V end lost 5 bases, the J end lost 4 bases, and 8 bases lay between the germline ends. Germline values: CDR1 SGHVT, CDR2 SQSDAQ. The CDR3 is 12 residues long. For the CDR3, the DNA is TGTGCCAGCAGCCCAGGGGTCACTGAAGCTTTCTTT. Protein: CASSPGVTEAFF. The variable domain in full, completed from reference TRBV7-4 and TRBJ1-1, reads GAGVSQSPRYKVAKRGRDVALRCDSISGHVTLYWYRQTLGQGSEVLTYSQSDAQRDKSGRPSGRFSAERPERSVSTLKIQRTEQGDSAVYLCASSPGVTEAFFGQGTRLTVV.

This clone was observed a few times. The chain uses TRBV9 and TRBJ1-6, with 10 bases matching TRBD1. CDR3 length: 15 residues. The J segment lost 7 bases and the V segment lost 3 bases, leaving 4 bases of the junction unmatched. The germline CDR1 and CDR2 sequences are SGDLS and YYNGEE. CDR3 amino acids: CASSGRDRGNSPLHF. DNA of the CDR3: TGTGCCAGCAGCGGCCGGGACAGGGGCAATTCACCCCTCCACTTT.

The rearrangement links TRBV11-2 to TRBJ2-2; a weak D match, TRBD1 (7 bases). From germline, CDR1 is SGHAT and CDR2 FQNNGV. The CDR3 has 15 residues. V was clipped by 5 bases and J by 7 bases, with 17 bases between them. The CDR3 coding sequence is TGTGCCAGCAGCATGACAGGGACCGGGGGCGGGGAGCTGTTTTTT. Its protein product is CASSMTGTGGGELFF. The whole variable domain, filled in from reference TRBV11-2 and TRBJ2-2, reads EAGVAQSPRYKIIEKRQSVAFWCNPISGHATLYWYQQILGQGPKLLIQFQNNGVVDDSQLPKDRFSAERLKGVDSTLKIQPAKLEDSAVYLCASSMTGTGGGELFFGEGSRLTVL.

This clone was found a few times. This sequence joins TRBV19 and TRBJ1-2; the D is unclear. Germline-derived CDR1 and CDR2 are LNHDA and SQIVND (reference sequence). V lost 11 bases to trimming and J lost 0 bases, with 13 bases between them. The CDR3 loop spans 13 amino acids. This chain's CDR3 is CAATSLANYGYTF. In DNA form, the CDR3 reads TGTGCCGCGACATCTTTAGCTAACTATGGCTACACCTTC.

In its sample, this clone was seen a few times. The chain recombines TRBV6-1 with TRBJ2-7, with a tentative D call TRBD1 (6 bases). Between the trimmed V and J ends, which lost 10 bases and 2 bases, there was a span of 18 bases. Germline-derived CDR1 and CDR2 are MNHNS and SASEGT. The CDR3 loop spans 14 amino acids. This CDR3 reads CATAEDRKPYEQYF. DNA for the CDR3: TGTGCCACCGCGGAGGACAGAAAACCCTACGAGCAGTACTTC.

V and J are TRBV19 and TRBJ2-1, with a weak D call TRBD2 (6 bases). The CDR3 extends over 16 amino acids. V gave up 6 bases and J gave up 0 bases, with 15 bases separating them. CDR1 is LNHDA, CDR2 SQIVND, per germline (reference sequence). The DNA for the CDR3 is TGTGCCAGTAGCCCCAGATCCGGGAGCTCCTACAATGAGCAGTTCTTC. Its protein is CASSPRSGSSYNEQFF.

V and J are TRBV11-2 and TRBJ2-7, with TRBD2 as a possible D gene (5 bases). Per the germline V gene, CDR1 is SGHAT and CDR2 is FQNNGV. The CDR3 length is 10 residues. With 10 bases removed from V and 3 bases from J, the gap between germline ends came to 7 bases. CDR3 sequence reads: CATGNYEQYF. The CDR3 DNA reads TGTGCCACGGGAAACTACGAGCAGTACTTC.

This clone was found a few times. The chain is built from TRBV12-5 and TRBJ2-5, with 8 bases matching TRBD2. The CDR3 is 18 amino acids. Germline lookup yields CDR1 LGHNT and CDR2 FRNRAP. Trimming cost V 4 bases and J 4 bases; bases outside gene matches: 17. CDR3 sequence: CASGSPAPAGGWGETQYF. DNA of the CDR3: TGTGCTAGTGGTTCGCCCGCCCCGGCGGGGGGCTGGGGAGAGACCCAGTACTTC.

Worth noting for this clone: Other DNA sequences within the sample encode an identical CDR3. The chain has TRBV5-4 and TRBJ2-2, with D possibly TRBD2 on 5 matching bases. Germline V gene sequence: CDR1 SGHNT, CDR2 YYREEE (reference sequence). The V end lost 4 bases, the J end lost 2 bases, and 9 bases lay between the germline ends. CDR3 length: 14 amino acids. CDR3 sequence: CASSPGLNTGELFF. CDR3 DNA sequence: TGTGCCAGCAGCCCAGGACTCAACACCGGGGAGCTGTTTTTT.

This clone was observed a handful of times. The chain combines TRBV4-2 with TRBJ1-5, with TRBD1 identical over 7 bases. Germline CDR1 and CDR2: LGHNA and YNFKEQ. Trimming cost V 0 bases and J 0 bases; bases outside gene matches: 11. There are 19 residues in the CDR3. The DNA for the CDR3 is TGTGCCAGCAGCCAAGATCTGAGACAGGGAGTTCCTAGCAATCAGCCCCAGCATTTT. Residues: CASSQDLRQGVPSNQPQHF.

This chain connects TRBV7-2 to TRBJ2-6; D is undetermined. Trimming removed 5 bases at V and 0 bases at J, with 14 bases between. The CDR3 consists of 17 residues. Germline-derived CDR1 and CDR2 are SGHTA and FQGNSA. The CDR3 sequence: CASSPEVRSSGANVLTF. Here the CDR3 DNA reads TGTGCCAGCAGCCCTGAGGTGCGGAGCTCTGGGGCCAACGTCCTGACTTTC.

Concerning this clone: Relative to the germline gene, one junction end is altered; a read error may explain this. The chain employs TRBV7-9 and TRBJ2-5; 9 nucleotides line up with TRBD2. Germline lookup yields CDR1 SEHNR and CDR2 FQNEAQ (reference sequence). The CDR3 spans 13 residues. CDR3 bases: TGTGCCAGCAGCTTAGCGGAAGCGGGGGGCCCCAACTTC. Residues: CASSLAEAGGPNF.

The CDR3 here is CASSKGSGGTFGNEQFF. CDR3 DNA sequence: TGTGCCAGCAGCAAAGGTAGCGGGGGGACATTCGGGAATGAGCAGTTCTTC. J is TRBJ2-1 and V is TRBV9; the match to TRBD2 covers 10 bases. The J segment lost 7 bases and the V segment lost 4 bases, leaving 14 bases of the junction unmatched. Per the germline V gene, CDR1 is SGDLS and CDR2 is YYNGEE. The CDR3 extends over 17 amino acids.

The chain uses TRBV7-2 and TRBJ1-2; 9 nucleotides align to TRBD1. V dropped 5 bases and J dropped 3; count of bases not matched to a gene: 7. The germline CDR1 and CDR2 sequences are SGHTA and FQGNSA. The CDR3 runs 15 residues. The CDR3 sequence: CASSLWTGADYGYTF. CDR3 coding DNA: TGTGCCAGCAGCCTCTGGACAGGGGCAGACTATGGCTACACCTTC.

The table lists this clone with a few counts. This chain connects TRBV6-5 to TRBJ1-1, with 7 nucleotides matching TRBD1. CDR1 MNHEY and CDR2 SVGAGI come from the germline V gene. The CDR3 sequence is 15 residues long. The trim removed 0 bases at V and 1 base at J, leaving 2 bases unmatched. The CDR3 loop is CASSYSYRGNTEAFF. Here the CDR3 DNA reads TGTGCCAGCAGTTACTCGTACAGGGGGAACACTGAAGCTTTCTTT.

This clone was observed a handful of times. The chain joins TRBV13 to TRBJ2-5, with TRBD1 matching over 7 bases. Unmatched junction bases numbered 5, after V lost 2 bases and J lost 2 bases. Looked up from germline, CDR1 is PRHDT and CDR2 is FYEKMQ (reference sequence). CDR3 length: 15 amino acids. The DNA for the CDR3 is TGTGCCAGCAGCTTAAGTGTCAGGGGGCAAGAGACCCAGTACTTC. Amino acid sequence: CASSLSVRGQETQYF.

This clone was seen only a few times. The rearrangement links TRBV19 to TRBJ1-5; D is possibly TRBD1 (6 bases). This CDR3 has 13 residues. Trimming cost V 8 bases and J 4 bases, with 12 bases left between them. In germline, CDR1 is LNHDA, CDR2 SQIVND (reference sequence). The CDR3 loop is CASALQGNQPQHF. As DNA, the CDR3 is TGTGCCAGTGCCCTACAGGGAAATCAGCCCCAGCATTTT.

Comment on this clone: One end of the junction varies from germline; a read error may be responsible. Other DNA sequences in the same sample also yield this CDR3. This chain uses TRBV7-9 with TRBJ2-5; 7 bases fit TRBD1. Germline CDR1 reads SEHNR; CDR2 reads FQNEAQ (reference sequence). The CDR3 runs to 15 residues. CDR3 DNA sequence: TGTGCCAGCAGCTTAGAAGGTCAGGGGGTAGTGACCCAATACTTC. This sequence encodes CASSLEGQGVVTQYF.

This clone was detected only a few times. In DNA, the CDR3 is TGTGCCAGCAGTTACTCGAGTGAGCAGTTCTTC. Encoded protein: CASSYSSEQFF. The V gene is TRBV6-6, the J gene TRBJ2-1; D is ambiguous. From germline, CDR1 is MNHNY and CDR2 SVGAGI (reference sequence). Trimming took 0 bases from V and 9 from J, leaving 3 bases between them. The CDR3 has 11 amino acids.

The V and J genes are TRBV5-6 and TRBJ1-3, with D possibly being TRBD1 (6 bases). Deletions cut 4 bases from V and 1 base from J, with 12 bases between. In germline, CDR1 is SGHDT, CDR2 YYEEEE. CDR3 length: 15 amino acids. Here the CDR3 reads CASSPQGLSGNTIYF. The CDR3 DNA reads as TGTGCCAGCAGCCCTCAGGGGTTATCTGGAAACACCATATATTTT.